The source of this T cell receptor (beta chain) is a study of T cell repertoires in cytomegalovirus infection. V was shortened by 1 base and J by 3 bases, with 10 bases between the two germline ends. The CDR3 extends over 15 amino acids. Germline-derived CDR1 and CDR2 are SGHVS and FNYEAQ. Each CDR3 protein gets one entry after TCRdb re-called the reads with MiXCR. Of about 920,000 distinct CDR3 sequences in the sample, 25% to 40% are singletons; the top ten hold about an eighth. This clonotype was found a few times. Antigen: not known. This specimen consisted of cultured CD8+ T cells from PBMCs, obtained from culture after CMV antigen stimulation. The sequence derives from a human donor in good health (CMV status not recorded). Some clones in this sample may be carry-over from other donors' samples. The chain employs TRBV7-6 and TRBJ2-1; unclear D gene. The CDR3 is CASSLEPAFYNEQFF. The CDR3 DNA sequence: TGTGCCAGCAGCTTAGAGCCAGCTTTCTACAATGAGCAGTTCTTC.